This section outlines one TCR beta chain sequence together with its context. The CDR3 loop spans 13 amino acids. Germline assignment: CDR1 SNHLY and CDR2 FYNNEI. V lost 4 bases to trimming and J lost 2 bases, with 8 bases between them. These data belong to a study of technical replicates of blood from a few donors. Data came from immunoSEQ multiplex PCR; TCRdb stores just in-frame clones and leaves some out. The table includes under 65,000 clones, 90% to 95% detected once. The sample was PBMCs. This chain connects TRBV2 to TRBJ2-5; TRBD1 might be the D (6 bases). The receptor was derived from a human donor in good health. Some clones in this sample may be carry-over from other donors' samples. The CDR3 region is CASSGDRQETQYF. The CDR3 DNA is TGTGCCAGCAGTGGAGACAGGCAAGAGACCCAGTACTTC.